Presented here are 11 T cell receptor beta chains from one specimen sequenced in a study of shared clonotypes between healthy human individuals. Assay: immunoSEQ multiplex PCR; the TCRdb copy retains only in-frame clones and omits some. Counted here are 2,500,000 or so clones, 93% occurring once; the ten biggest clones make up roughly 0.36%. Material: naive CD4+ T cells from PBMCs. Subset defined: CD45RA+ positively selected. These TCRs come from a man between 18 and 29 years old in good health. Some clones in this sample may be carry-over from other donors' samples.

The chain recombines TRBV13 with TRBJ1-5, with D possibly matching TRBD1 (5 bases). Germline V lookup: CDR1 PRHDT, CDR2 FYEKMQ (reference sequence). CDR3 length: 15 residues. V was trimmed by 0 bases and J by 6 bases, leaving 12 bases between them. The CDR3 nucleotides are TGTGCCAGCAGCTTAGGCAGGGTAGTCGGTCAGCCCCAGCATTTT. Amino acid sequence: CASSLGRVVGQPQHF.

This chain connects TRBV28 to TRBJ2-1, with D possibly being TRBD2 (5 bases). Germline CDR1 and CDR2: MDHEN and SYDVKM. This CDR3 contains 16 residues. Trimming pared 3 bases from V and 6 bases from J, leaving 18 bases between. DNA of the CDR3: TGTGCCAGCAGTTTCCTCTCCGGCGGACTTCCCAATGAGCAGTTCTTC. Translation gives CASSFLSGGLPNEQFF.

Only a few counts were recorded for this clone. The J gene is TRBJ2-2, the V gene TRBV5-1; 10 nucleotides match TRBD1. The CDR3 sequence is 14 residues long. The trim removed 5 bases at V and 3 bases at J, leaving 1 base unmatched. CDR1 is SGHRS, CDR2 YFSETQ, per germline. The CDR3 here is CASRGTGDTGELFF. DNA of the CDR3: TGCGCCAGCAGGGGGACAGGGGACACCGGGGAGCTGTTTTTT. The variable domain in full, completed from reference TRBV5-1 and TRBJ2-2, reads KAGVTQTPRYLIKTRGQQVTLSCSPISGHRSVSWYQQTPGQGLQFLFEYFSETQRNKGNFPGRFSGRQFSNSRSEMNVSTLELGDSALYLCASRGTGDTGELFFGEGSRLTVL.

This chain links TRBV2 with TRBJ2-1; D gene unclear. The CDR3 runs to 15 residues. V dropped 4 bases and J dropped 0 bases, with 10 bases sitting between them. CDR1 and CDR2 from the germline V gene are SNHLY and FYNNEI. As DNA, the CDR3 is TGTGCCAGCAGTGCCGGGCGAAGCTCCTACAATGAGCAGTTCTTC. It yields the protein CASSAGRSSYNEQFF.

V is TRBV9 and J is TRBJ1-2; 7 nucleotides match TRBD1. Germline values: CDR1 SGDLS, CDR2 YYNGEE. There are 15 residues in the CDR3. V trimming: 0 bases; J trimming: 2 bases; junction bases outside the gene matches: 4. The CDR3 region is CASSVDEGANYGYTF. CDR3 coding DNA: TGTGCCAGCAGCGTAGATGAGGGGGCCAACTATGGCTACACCTTC.

V gene TRBV18 combines with J gene TRBJ1-5; 7 nucleotides agree with TRBD1. V lost 3 bases to trimming and J lost 4 bases; unmatched junction nucleotides: 3. CDR3 length: 14 residues. Germline-derived CDR1 and CDR2 are KGHSH and LQKENI. CDR3 residues: CASSPGQTNQPQHF. The CDR3 bases are TGTGCCAGCTCACCGGGACAGACAAATCAGCCCCAGCATTTT.

The chain recombines TRBV11-1 with TRBJ2-3; D remains unclear. Germline V gene lookup returns CDR1 SGHAT and CDR2 FQDESV (reference sequence). The CDR3 is 15 amino acids. The V end lost 5 bases, the J end lost 5 bases, and 17 bases lay between the germline ends. CDR3 sequence reads: CASSLNPHLRDTQYF. For the CDR3, the DNA is TGTGCCAGCAGCCTAAACCCGCACCTCCGAGATACGCAGTATTTT.

CDR3 coding DNA: TGTGCCAGCAGTTCCCTAGCCACAGGGACAACGGAAGCTTTCTTT. Its translation: CASSSLATGTTEAFF. The rearrangement uses TRBV27 and TRBJ1-1; tentative D call: TRBD1 (6 bases). The CDR3 length is 15 residues. V was clipped by 4 bases and J by 8 bases, with 20 bases between them. Germline CDR1 reads MNHEY; CDR2 reads SMNVEV (reference sequence).

The chain couples TRBV5-5 to TRBJ2-7; 11 positions match TRBD2. CDR1 SGHKS and CDR2 YYEKEE come from the germline V gene (reference sequence). The V and J ends lost 2 bases and 2 bases, in that order; junction bases with no gene match: 3. The CDR3 runs 15 residues. CDR3 amino acids: CASSFGLAGPYEQYF. In DNA form, the CDR3 reads TGTGCCAGCAGCTTCGGACTAGCGGGCCCCTACGAGCAGTACTTC.

The chain joins TRBV5-1 to TRBJ2-7; D may be TRBD2 (7 bases). Germline values: CDR1 SGHRS, CDR2 YFSETQ. The V and J ends lost 0 bases and 4 bases respectively, with 20 bases between them. This CDR3 region has 17 residues. Here the CDR3 DNA reads TGCGCCAGCAGCTTGGATCTGGGGGGGCCGAAACCATACGAGCAGTACTTC. Translating gives CASSLDLGGPKPYEQYF.

V gene TRBV28 combines with J gene TRBJ2-3; 9 bases are a match to TRBD2. V lost 7 bases, J lost 5 bases, and 7 bases stayed unmatched. Germline assignment: CDR1 MDHEN and CDR2 SYDVKM. This CDR3 comprises 14 residues. The DNA for the CDR3 is TGTGCCAGCAAAATAGCGGGAGATCAAGATACGCAGTATTTT. This translates into CASKIAGDQDTQYF. The full variable domain, rest sourced from reference TRBV28 and TRBJ2-3, is DVKVTQSSRYLVKRTGEKVFLECVQDMDHENMFWYRQDPGLGLRLIYFSYDVKMKEKGDIPEGYSVSREKKERFSLILESASTNQTSMYLCASKIAGDQDTQYFGPGTRLTVL.